A single sample is the source of the 22 T cell receptor beta chains below, sequenced in a study of CD8 T cells in ankylosing spondylitis. TCRdb reprocessed the 5' RACE reads with MiXCR, giving one entry per CDR3 protein. The repertoire holds some 240,000 distinct CDR3 sequences, with roughly 18% as singletons. The sequenced material came from blood, either unsorted or a sorted T cell fraction (not recorded which). Every receptor here comes from a male donor with ankylosing spondylitis or in good health (not recorded which).

The V and J genes are TRBV4-3 and TRBJ1-5; D might be TRBD1 (6 bases). Between the trimmed V and J ends, which lost 1 base and 6 bases, there was a span of 10 bases. The CDR3 runs 14 residues. The V gene's germline CDR1 is LGHNA and CDR2 YSLEER. CDR3 sequence (DNA): TGCGCCAGCAGCCAAGGGAGGGGGGGTCAGCCCCAGCATTTT. Translation: CASSQGRGGQPQHF.

The chain joins TRBV9 to TRBJ2-7, with 13 bases that match TRBD2. The CDR3 has 17 residues. From germline, CDR1 is SGDLS and CDR2 YYNGEE. J gave up 2 bases and V 8 bases, and 13 bases lay outside the gene matches. CDR3 region: CARDRTSGSSKAYEQYF. The CDR3 region has the DNA TGTGCCAGGGACCGGACTAGCGGGAGTAGTAAAGCCTACGAGCAGTACTTC.

This clonotype was seen only a few times. V usage is TRBV27 and J usage is TRBJ2-5; D possibly corresponds to TRBD2 (5 bases). This CDR3 spans 15 amino acids. Germline V lookup: CDR1 MNHEY, CDR2 SMNVEV (reference sequence). V was cut by 5 bases and J by 4 bases, with 17 bases left in between. This CDR3 is CASSSSEGILETQYF. CDR3 DNA sequence: TGTGCCAGCAGTAGTAGCGAAGGAATACTAGAGACCCAGTACTTC.

This rearrangement joins TRBV7-3 to TRBJ2-1, with 10 bases identical to TRBD2. The ends lost 0 bases at V and 10 bases at J; junction bases unmatched: 3. This CDR3 contains 14 residues. Germline CDR1 is SGHTA and CDR2 is FQGTGA. The CDR3 sequence is CASSLTSAGGEQFF. CDR3 bases: TGTGCCAGCAGCTTAACCTCAGCGGGGGGGGAGCAGTTCTTC.

This chain connects TRBV6-2 or TRBV6-3 to TRBJ2-7; D is undetermined. The V gene's germline CDR1 is MNHEY and CDR2 SVGEGT. V gave up 7 bases and J gave up 4 bases, with 17 bases separating them. CDR3 size: 14 residues. CDR3 sequence: CASKRDGLSYEQYF. CDR3 DNA: TGTGCCAGCAAGAGAGACGGTTTATCGTACGAGCAGTACTTC.

The chain links TRBV29-1 to TRBJ2-1; D ambiguous. Germline V gene sequence: CDR1 SQVTM, CDR2 ANQGSEA. The ends were cut back, 5 bases at V and 7 bases at J, with 21 bases in the middle. The CDR3 consists of 15 residues. As DNA, the CDR3 is TGCAGCGTTTTTCGTCGCGCCAGTCGAGGAAATGAGCAGTTCTTC. This gives the protein CSVFRRASRGNEQFF.

This chain links TRBV12-3 or TRBV12-4 with TRBJ2-6; D gene ambiguous. Trimming took off 1 base at V and 4 bases at J, with 8 bases between the two ends. This CDR3 has 15 amino acids. The CDR3 DNA reads TGTGCCAGCAGTTTAGGCACAATCGGGGCCAACGTCCTGACTTTC. Protein product: CASSLGTIGANVLTF.

This clonotype has just a few counts. The V call is TRBV7-8, the J call TRBJ2-7; 10 bases are a match to TRBD2. Germline CDR1 is SGHVS and CDR2 is FQNEAQ. J lost 4 bases, V lost 7 bases, and 10 bases had no gene match. This CDR3 contains 15 residues. CDR3 protein: CASTYRASGSYEQYF. CDR3 nucleotides: TGTGCCAGCACCTACAGGGCTAGCGGGAGTTACGAGCAGTACTTC.

This clonotype was recorded a few times. The rearrangement links TRBV3-1 to TRBJ2-1, with TRBD2 identical over 10 bases. Germline lookup yields CDR1 LGHDT and CDR2 YNNKEL (reference sequence). The CDR3 is 15 residues long. V trimming: 6 bases; J trimming: 4 bases; junction bases outside the gene matches: 6. Here the CDR3 DNA reads TGTGCCAGCAGGCATAGCGGGAGGATTTACAATGAGCAGTTCTTC. Translated, it gives CASRHSGRIYNEQFF.

The chain carries TRBV15 and TRBJ1-4, with D possibly matching TRBD1 (5 bases). CDR1 and CDR2 from the germline V gene are LNHNV and YYDKDF (reference sequence). Trimming removed 5 bases at V and 12 bases at J, with 22 bases between. The CDR3 covers 15 residues. The CDR3 sequence is CATSDYRDPHRELFF. The CDR3 DNA reads TGTGCCACCAGCGACTACCGGGACCCACATAGGGAACTGTTTTTT.

The V call is TRBV10-3, the J call TRBJ2-2; TRBD2 matches at 11 bases. Germline-derived CDR1 and CDR2 are ENHRY and SYGVKD. The CDR3 is 17 amino acids. V trimming: 2 bases; J trimming: 7 bases; junction bases outside the gene matches: 9. The DNA for the CDR3 is TGTGCCATCAGTGAGACCCGACTAGCGGGAAGGGTCGGGGAGCTGTTTTTT. Protein sequence: CAISETRLAGRVGELFF.

The chain combines TRBV14 with TRBJ2-1; the D gene is possibly TRBD1 (5 bases). Trimming pared 1 base from V and 10 bases from J, leaving 17 bases between. Per the germline V gene, CDR1 is SGHDN and CDR2 is FVKESK. The CDR3 length is 15 residues. The CDR3 here is CASSQGLGWGYEQFF. In DNA form, the CDR3 reads TGTGCCAGCAGCCAAGGGTTAGGGTGGGGCTACGAGCAGTTCTTC.

The V gene is TRBV21-1, the J gene TRBJ2-7; the table's TRBD2 call for D was not verified on the DNA. TRBV21-1 is annotated as a pseudogene. This CDR3 contains 19 residues. The CDR3 is CASSKGRTSETPNSCVVYF. The CDR3 DNA is TGTGCCAGCAGCAAAGGGCGGACTAGCGAGACCCCTAACTCCTGTGTTGTTTACTTC.

J is TRBJ2-1 and V is TRBV12-5, with TRBD1 as a possible D gene (6 bases). The CDR3 is 13 amino acids. Germline V gives CDR1 LGHNT, CDR2 FRNRAP. The V end lost 5 bases, the J end lost 4 bases, and 9 bases lay between the germline ends. The DNA of the CDR3 is TGTGCTAGTGGTGGGACACCATACAATGAGCAGTTCTTC. Translation gives CASGGTPYNEQFF. Using reference TRBV12-5 and TRBJ2-1 for the parts outside the CDR3, the full variable domain is DARVTQTPRHKVTEMGQEVTMRCQPILGHNTVFWYRQTMMQGLELLAYFRNRAPLDDSGMPKDRFSAEMPDATLATLKIQPSEPRDSAVYFCASGGTPYNEQFFGPGTRLTVL.

In this sample, this clonotype turned up many times. The chain is built from TRBV4-3 and TRBJ2-7; 7 bases match TRBD2. This CDR3 has 15 residues. After removal of 0 bases from V and 3 bases from J, the junction contained 5 bases not matched to a gene. The germline CDR1 and CDR2 sequences are LGHNA and YSLEER. CDR3 region: CASSQDFERDYEQYF. CDR3 sequence (DNA): TGCGCCAGCAGCCAAGACTTCGAGCGGGACTACGAGCAGTACTTC.

J is TRBJ2-2 and V is TRBV12-3 or TRBV12-4; D is unclear. V was pared by 8 bases and J by 2 bases, with 6 bases between. The CDR3 totals 12 residues. The CDR3 nucleotides are TGTGCCAGCGAGGCCAACACCGGGGAGCTGTTTTTT. It translates to CASEANTGELFF.

J is TRBJ1-3 and V is TRBV12-3 or TRBV12-4; D unclear. Trimming shortened V by 6 bases and J by 0 bases, and 9 bases separated the two germline ends. The CDR3 totals 14 residues. CDR3 nucleotides: TGTGCCAGCAGCCCCAGCCGCTCTGGAAACACCATATATTTT. This gives the protein CASSPSRSGNTIYF.

DNA for the CDR3: TGTGCCAGCAGTATATACGGGACTAGCGGCAGGAGCTCCTACAATGAGCAGTTCTTC. This translates into CASSIYGTSGRSSYNEQFF. The chain combines TRBV6-1 with TRBJ2-1; 11 nucleotides agree with TRBD2. The germline V gene encodes CDR1 MNHNS and CDR2 SASEGT. This CDR3 has 19 residues. Germline trimming cut 5 bases from V and 0 bases from J; bases unmatched to any gene: 12.

This clonotype was seen repeatedly, ten times or more. The chain is built from TRBV7-9 and TRBJ2-7, with D maybe TRBD2 (7 bases). Germline CDR1 and CDR2: SEHNR and FQNEAQ (reference sequence). This CDR3 has 17 amino acids. V lost 2 bases to trimming and J lost 3 bases, with 20 bases between them. Here the CDR3 reads CASSLPLGAGAVYEQYF. The CDR3 coding sequence is TGTGCCAGCAGCTTACCCCTAGGTGCGGGGGCGGTCTACGAGCAGTACTTC.

This clonotype came up a few times. J is TRBJ2-3 and V is TRBV29-1; D unresolved. Between the trimmed V and J ends, which lost 3 bases and 1 base, there was a span of 2 bases. This CDR3 spans 11 amino acids. Germline CDR1 and CDR2: SQVTM and ANQGSEA. The CDR3 DNA reads as TGCAGCGTTGAGCGCACAGATACGCAGTATTTT. Its translation is CSVERTDTQYF.

V is TRBV11-1 and J is TRBJ2-2; D not certain. Trimming shortened V by 1 base and J by 1 base, and 7 bases separated the two germline ends. The CDR3 has 15 amino acids. Germline CDR1 reads SGHAT; CDR2 reads FQDESV (reference sequence). This chain's CDR3 is CASSLEGLNTGELFF. CDR3 coding DNA: TGTGCCAGCAGCTTAGAGGGCCTGAACACCGGGGAGCTGTTTTTT.

The rearrangement joins TRBV25-1 to TRBJ2-2; the D is unclear. The CDR3 loop spans 14 amino acids. V lost 4 bases to trimming and J lost 1 base, with 7 bases between them. Germline V gene lookup returns CDR1 MGHDK and CDR2 SYGVNS. In DNA form, the CDR3 reads TGTGCCAGCAGTGTCCTAGGGAACACCGGGGAGCTGTTTTTT. Its protein is CASSVLGNTGELFF. Filled out from reference TRBV25-1 and TRBJ2-2, the complete variable domain reads EADIYQTPRYLVIGTGKKITLECSQTMGHDKMYWYQQDPGMELHLIHYSYGVNSTEKGDLSSESTVSRIRTEHFPLTLESARPSHTSQYLCASSVLGNTGELFFGEGSRLTVL.